Described below is a single T cell receptor (beta chain) sequence and its context. This entry comes from a study of T cell responses to AZD1222 COVID-19 vaccine. The method was immunoSEQ multiplex PCR; TCRdb's version includes in-frame clones alone and lacks a portion of them. The sample includes 100,000 to 150,000 clones, just over 90% seen only once; the top ten take 6.9%. The sample in question was peripheral blood, obtained on day 0 of AZD1222 vaccination. This TCR came from an adult in good health.

The CDR3 reads CATSATGQGRYEQFF. CDR3 DNA: TGTGCCACCAGCGCAACGGGACAGGGGAGGTATGAGCAGTTCTTC. V gene TRBV15 combines with J gene TRBJ2-1; 10 positions agree with TRBD1. CDR3 length: 15 amino acids. Germline V gives CDR1 LNHNV, CDR2 YYDKDF (reference sequence). Trimming at V came to 5 bases and at J to 8 bases, leaving 9 bases not matched to a gene.